This T cell receptor (beta chain) derives from a study of T cells after yellow fever vaccination. Study background: Fractions containing few cells were prepared with SMART-Seq v4 Ultra Low Input.

Comments on this clonotype: Its antigen is unknown.

The CDR3 contains 15 residues. V was pared by 8 bases and J by 1 base, with 17 bases between. Germline-derived CDR1 and CDR2 are MNHEY and SVGAGI. Study-level results: Boosting was followed by the reappearance of most primary-vaccination clones (under 97% CD4, roughly 90% CD8). Some clonotypes, a small share, were shared between CD4 and CD8 compartments. Highly abundant clonotypes carried over from the bulk population could end up in FACS-sorted repertoires as contaminants.

A single record per CDR3 protein comes from TCRdb applying MiXCR to the 5' RACE reads. Here the sample spans some 290,000 distinct CDR3 sequences, about 10% being singletons. V gene TRBV6-5 combines with J gene TRBJ1-2; D is possibly TRBD1 (5 bases). The sample consisted of CD4+ T cells sorted from PBMCs, taken 45 days after the yellow fever booster vaccination. The clonotype comes from a man younger than 30 who received the YFV17D yellow fever vaccine. The CDR3 DNA is TGTGCCAGCGCGGATCCACCGGGGGGTAACTATGGCTACACCTTC. As protein: CASADPPGGNYGYTF.